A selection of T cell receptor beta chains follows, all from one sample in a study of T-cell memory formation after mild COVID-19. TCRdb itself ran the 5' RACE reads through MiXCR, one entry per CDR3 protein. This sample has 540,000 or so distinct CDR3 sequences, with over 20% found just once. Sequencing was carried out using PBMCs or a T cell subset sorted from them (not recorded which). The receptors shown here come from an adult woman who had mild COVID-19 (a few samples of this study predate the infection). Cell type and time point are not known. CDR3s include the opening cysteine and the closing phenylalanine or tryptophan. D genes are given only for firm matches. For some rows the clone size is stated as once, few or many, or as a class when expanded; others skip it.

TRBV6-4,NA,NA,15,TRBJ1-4,CASSDSWRPNEKLFF,TGTGCCAGCAGTGACTCGTGGAGACCTAATGAAAAACTGTTTTTT
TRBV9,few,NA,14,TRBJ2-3,CASSVWASTDTQYF,TGTGCCAGCAGCGTCTGGGCTAGCACAGATACGCAGTATTTT
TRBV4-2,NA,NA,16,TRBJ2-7,CASSQVETVSSYEQYF,TGTGCCAGCAGCCAAGTCGAGACGGTATCCTCCTACGAGCAGTACTTC
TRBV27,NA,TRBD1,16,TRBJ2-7,CASNPGTGLGSYEQYF,TGTGCCAGCAACCCCGGGACAGGGCTTGGGTCCTACGAGCAGTACTTC
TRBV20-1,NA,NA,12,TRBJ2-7,CSATGVSYEQYF,TGCAGTGCAACCGGAGTCTCCTACGAGCAGTACTTC
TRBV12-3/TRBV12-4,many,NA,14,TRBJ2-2,CASSSGGVGGELFF,TGTGCCAGCAGTTCCGGGGGAGTTGGCGGGGAGCTGTTTTTT
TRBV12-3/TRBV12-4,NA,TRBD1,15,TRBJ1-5,CASSLAETGIQPQHF,TGTGCCAGCAGTTTAGCAGAGACAGGGATACAGCCCCAGCATTTT
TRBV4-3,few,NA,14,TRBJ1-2,CASSQDAGGAGYTF,TGCGCCAGCAGCCAAGATGCGGGAGGGGCTGGCTACACCTTC
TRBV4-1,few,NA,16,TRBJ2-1,CASSKNPTSGYNEQFF,TGCGCCAGCAGCAAGAACCCGACTAGTGGGTACAATGAGCAGTTCTTC
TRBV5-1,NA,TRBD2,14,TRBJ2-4,CASSLGGRADIQYF,TGCGCCAGCAGCTTGGGCGGGAGGGCCGACATTCAGTACTTC
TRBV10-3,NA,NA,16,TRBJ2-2,CAISDGGSINTGELFF,TGTGCCATCAGTGATGGAGGGAGCATAAACACCGGGGAGCTGTTTTTT
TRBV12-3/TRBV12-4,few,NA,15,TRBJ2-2,CASSLGSQYTGELFF,TGTGCCAGCAGTTTAGGCAGTCAGTACACCGGGGAGCTGTTTTTT
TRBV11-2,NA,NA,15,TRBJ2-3,CASSWSGGFTDTQYF,TGTGCCAGCAGCTGGTCGGGGGGCTTCACAGATACGCAGTATTTT
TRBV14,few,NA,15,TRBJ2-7,CASSQFGAGFYEQYF,TGTGCCAGCAGCCAGTTCGGGGCGGGCTTCTACGAGCAGTACTTC
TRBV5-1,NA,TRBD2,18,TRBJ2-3,CASSLLAGTYSSTDTQYF,TGCGCCAGCAGCTTACTAGCGGGGACCTACTCTAGCACAGATACGCAGTATTTT
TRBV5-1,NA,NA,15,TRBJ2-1,CASSFRLNSYNEQFF,TGCGCCAGCAGCTTTAGGCTAAACTCCTACAATGAGCAGTTCTTC
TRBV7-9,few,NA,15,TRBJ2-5,CASSLVGGAAETQYF,TGTGCCAGCAGCTTAGTGGGGGGCGCAGCAGAGACCCAGTACTTC
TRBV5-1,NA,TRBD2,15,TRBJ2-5,CASSRTSGGPETQYF,TGCGCCAGCAGCCGGACTAGCGGGGGTCCAGAGACCCAGTACTTC
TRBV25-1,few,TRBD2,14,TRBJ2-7,CASSSTSGPLEQYF,TGTGCCAGCTCCTCGACTAGCGGGCCATTGGAGCAGTACTTC
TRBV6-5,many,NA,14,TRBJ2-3,CASSRIASTDTQYF,TGTGCCAGCAGTCGCATAGCTAGCACAGATACGCAGTATTTT
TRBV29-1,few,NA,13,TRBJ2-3,CSGEVANTDTQYF,TGCAGTGGGGAGGTGGCCAACACAGATACGCAGTATTTT
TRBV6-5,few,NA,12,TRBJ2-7,CASRSTEYEQYF,TGTGCCAGCAGATCAACAGAGTACGAGCAGTACTTC
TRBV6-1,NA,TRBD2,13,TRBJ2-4,CASRRESGNIQYF,TGTGCCAGCAGGCGGGAGTCGGGAAACATTCAGTACTTC
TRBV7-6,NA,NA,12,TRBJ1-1,CASSLPFTEAFF,TGTGCCAGCAGCTTACCCTTCACTGAAGCTTTCTTT